Below are 13 T cell receptor beta chains sequenced from a single sample in a study of OX40 agonist ivuxolimab in advanced cancers. Sequencing was performed with immunoSEQ multiplex PCR; in TCRdb, only in-frame clones are kept and a portion is missing. The sample lists fewer than 85,000 clones; 65% to 85% were seen once. The input for sequencing was CD4+ or CD8+ T cells sorted from blood, taken in a trial of the OX40 agonist ivuxolimab. The receptor source for this set is an adult with an advanced solid tumor such as melanoma, head and neck, liver or kidney cancer.

The chain links TRBV10-1 to TRBJ2-3; D may be TRBD2 (6 bases). The V gene lost 9 bases and the J gene lost 2 bases, with 15 bases spanning the gap. This CDR3 comprises 14 residues. Germline loops: CDR1 WNHNN, CDR2 SYGVQD (reference sequence). The CDR3 DNA is TGCGCCAGTCTTAGCGGAATCACCACAGATACGCAGTATTTT. Amino acid sequence: CASLSGITTDTQYF.

The rearrangement joins TRBV5-1 to TRBJ2-1; 10 positions match TRBD2. The CDR3 has 14 amino acids. Germline V gene data show CDR1 as SGHRS and CDR2 as YFSETQ. Losses at the gene ends were 4 bases for V and 16 bases for J; bases not matched to a gene: 14. This chain's CDR3 is CASSVGLARTIGFF. CDR3 nucleotides: TGCGCCAGCAGCGTGGGACTAGCGCGGACAATCGGATTCTTC.

The chain has TRBV11-2 and TRBJ2-4; 7 bases map to TRBD2. CDR1 and CDR2 (germline): SGHAT, FQNNGV. Trimming took 2 bases from V and 8 from J; bases not matched to a gene: 15. CDR3 length: 17 amino acids. The CDR3 protein is CASSLSGGGAGPDIQYF. CDR3 bases: TGTGCCAGCAGCTTAAGTGGGGGAGGGGCAGGCCCGGACATTCAGTACTTC.

The V and J genes are TRBV19 and TRBJ1-3, with D tentatively TRBD1 (6 bases). This CDR3 has 17 amino acids. V lost 0 bases, J lost 0 bases, and 12 bases lay in between. The V gene's germline CDR1 is LNHDA and CDR2 SQIVND (reference sequence). CDR3 DNA: TGTGCCAGTAGTATAGAAGGGGGGGCCCGCTCTGGAAACACCATATATTTT. This translates into CASSIEGGARSGNTIYF. The full variable domain, with the rest looked up from reference TRBV19 and TRBJ1-3, is DGGITQSPKYLFRKEGQNVTLSCEQNLNHDAMYWYRQDPGQGLRLIYYSQIVNDFQKGDIAEGYSVSREKKESFPLTVTSAQKNPTAFYLCASSIEGGARSGNTIYFGEGSWLTVV.

Regarding this clone: The junction shows a germline mismatch at one end, possibly a read error. J is TRBJ2-7 and V is TRBV29-1; TRBD1 aligns across 7 bases. There are 14 residues in the CDR3. CDR1 is SQVTM and CDR2 is ANQGSEA in the germline V gene. The CDR3 is CSAEGTAGSYEQYF. The DNA of the CDR3 is TGCAGCGCTGAAGGGACAGCTGGCTCCTACGAGCAGTACTTC.

This rearrangement joins TRBV6-5 to TRBJ2-7; D is uncertain. Germline V gene data show CDR1 as MNHEY and CDR2 as SVGAGI. The ends were cut back, 6 bases at V and 1 base at J, with 10 bases in the middle. The CDR3 runs to 13 residues. CDR3 sequence (DNA): TGTGCCAGCAGCACCCCACAGTCCTACGAGCAGTACTTC. This codes for CASSTPQSYEQYF.

The chain is built from TRBV6-6 and TRBJ2-1; 9 positions match TRBD1. V lost 8 bases, J lost 5 bases, and 10 bases stayed unmatched. CDR1 and CDR2 from the germline V gene are MNHNY and SVGAGI (reference sequence). The CDR3 contains 15 residues. Written as DNA, the CDR3 is TGTGCCAGCGGACCTCCGGGACAGGGAAACAATGAGCAGTTCTTC. As protein: CASGPPGQGNNEQFF.

The chain has TRBV5-1 and TRBJ1-4; D gene ambiguous. CDR1 SGHRS and CDR2 YFSETQ come from the germline V gene. Trimming left V 4 bases short and J 8 bases short, with 21 bases between. This CDR3 has 16 amino acids. DNA for the CDR3: TGCGCCAGCAGCCTAGACTCCGGGCCCGGTGGGGAAAAACTGTTTTTT. As protein: CASSLDSGPGGEKLFF.

The chain has TRBV6-1 and TRBJ1-6, with a tentative D call TRBD1 (5 bases). The CDR3 consists of 14 residues. CDR1 and CDR2 (germline): MNHNS, SASEGT. The germline V and J ends were trimmed by 5 bases and 8 bases, with 13 bases remaining between them. The CDR3 DNA sequence: TGTGCCAGCAGTTATACGGGGGGGGATTCACCCCTCCACTTT. Protein product: CASSYTGGDSPLHF.

This chain's CDR3 is CASSVQLAFF. The CDR3 DNA sequence: TGTGCCAGCAGTGTTCAGCTGGCTTTCTTT. The chain has TRBV6-1 and TRBJ1-1; no reliable D call. The V end was cut by 4 bases, the J end by 11 bases, with 8 bases between. The CDR3 covers 10 residues. Germline V gene lookup returns CDR1 MNHNS and CDR2 SASEGT.

This clone occurred once. The chain carries TRBV7-9 and TRBJ2-1, with TRBD1 matching over 10 bases. After removal of 5 bases from V and 5 bases from J, the junction contained 6 bases not matched to a gene. Germline CDR1 reads SEHNR; CDR2 reads FQNEAQ (reference sequence). CDR3 size: 15 residues. The CDR3 spells CASSIRTGGHNEQFF. The CDR3 DNA follows: TGTGCCAGCAGCATTAGGACAGGGGGGCACAATGAGCAGTTCTTC.

The chain has TRBV4-2 and TRBJ1-3; no firm D call. The CDR3 loop spans 15 amino acids. The V gene's germline CDR1 is LGHNA and CDR2 YNFKEQ. V lost 0 bases and J lost 2, with 8 bases in between. The CDR3 loop reads CASSQEAGAGNTIYF. The CDR3 DNA sequence: TGTGCCAGCAGCCAAGAGGCGGGAGCTGGAAACACCATATATTTT.

V gene TRBV29-1 combines with J gene TRBJ2-1, with D hard to call. The germline V gene encodes CDR1 SQVTM and CDR2 ANQGSEA. V lost 6 bases to trimming and J lost 4 bases, with 10 bases between them. The CDR3 is 12 amino acids. This CDR3 reads CSVRTSYNEQFF. The CDR3 DNA reads as TGCAGCGTCCGGACGAGTTACAATGAGCAGTTCTTC.